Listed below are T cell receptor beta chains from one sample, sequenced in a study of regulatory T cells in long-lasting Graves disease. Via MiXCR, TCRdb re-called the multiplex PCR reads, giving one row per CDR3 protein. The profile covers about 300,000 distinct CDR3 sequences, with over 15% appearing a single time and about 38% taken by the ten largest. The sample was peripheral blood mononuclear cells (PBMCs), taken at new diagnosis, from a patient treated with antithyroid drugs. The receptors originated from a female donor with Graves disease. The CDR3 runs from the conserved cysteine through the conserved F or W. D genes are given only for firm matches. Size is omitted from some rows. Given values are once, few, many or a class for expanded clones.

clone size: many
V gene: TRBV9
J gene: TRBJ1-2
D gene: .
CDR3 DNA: TGTGCCAGCAGACCCAAGGAGGGGGGGCGGGCCTATGGCTACACCTTC
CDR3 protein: CASRPKEGGRAYGYTF

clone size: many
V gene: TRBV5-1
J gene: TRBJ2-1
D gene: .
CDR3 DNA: TGTGCCAGCAGCTTAACAGGGCTCTACAATGAGCAGTTCTTC
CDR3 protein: CASSLTGLYNEQFF

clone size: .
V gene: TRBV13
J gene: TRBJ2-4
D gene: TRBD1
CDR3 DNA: TGTGCCAGCAGCTCCGGACAGGGGGAAAACATTCAGTACTTC
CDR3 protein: CASSSGQGENIQYF

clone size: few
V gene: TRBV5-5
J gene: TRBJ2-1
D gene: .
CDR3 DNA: TGTGCCAGCACCGCCGCCCGGGGCCTATACAATGAGCAGTTCTTC
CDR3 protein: CASTAARGLYNEQFF

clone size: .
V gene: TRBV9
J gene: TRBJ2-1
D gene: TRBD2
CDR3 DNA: TGTGCCAGCAGCGCGACTAGCGGGAAGCAGTTCTTC
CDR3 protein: CASSATSGKQFF

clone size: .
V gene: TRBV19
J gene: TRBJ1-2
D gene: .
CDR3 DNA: TGTGCCAGTACAAGCAGGGACCCCAACAACTATGGCTACACCTTC
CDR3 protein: CASTSRDPNNYGYTF

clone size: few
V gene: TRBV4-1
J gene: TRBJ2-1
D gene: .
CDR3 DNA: TGCGCCAGCAGCCAAGAGGGCAATGAGCAGTTCTTC
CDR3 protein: CASSQEGNEQFF

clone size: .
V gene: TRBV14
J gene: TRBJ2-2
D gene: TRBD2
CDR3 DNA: TGTGCCAACAGCCAAAGAGCGGGGTGGAACACCGGGGAGCTGTTTTTT
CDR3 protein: CANSQRAGWNTGELFF

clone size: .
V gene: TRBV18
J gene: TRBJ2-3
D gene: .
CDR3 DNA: TGTGCCAGCTCAATACAGGCAGATACGCAGTATTTT
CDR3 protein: CASSIQADTQYF

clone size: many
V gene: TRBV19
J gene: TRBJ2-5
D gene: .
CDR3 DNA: TGTGCCAGTAGTTACCCCGGGGCCCAAGAGACCCAGTACTTC
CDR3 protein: CASSYPGAQETQYF

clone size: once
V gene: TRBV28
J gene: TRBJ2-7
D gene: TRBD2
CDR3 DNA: TGTGCCAGCAGCGGGACTAACTTTCTCCTCTCCTACGAGCAGTACTTC
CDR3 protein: CASSGTNFLLSYEQYF

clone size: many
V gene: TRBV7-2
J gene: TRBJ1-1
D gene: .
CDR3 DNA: TGTGCCAGCAGCTTAGTGGGAGGACTGAACACTGAAGCTTTCTTT
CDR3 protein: CASSLVGGLNTEAFF

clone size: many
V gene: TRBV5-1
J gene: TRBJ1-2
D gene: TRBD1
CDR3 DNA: TGCGCCAGCAGCTTACAGGGGAGCTATGGCTACACCTTC
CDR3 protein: CASSLQGSYGYTF

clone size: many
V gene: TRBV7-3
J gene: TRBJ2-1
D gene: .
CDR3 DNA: TGTGCCAGCAGCCTCAGCAATAACCCTCGCAATGAGCAGTTCTTC
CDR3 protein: CASSLSNNPRNEQFF

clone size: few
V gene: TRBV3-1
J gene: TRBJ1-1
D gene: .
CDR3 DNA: TGTGCCAGCAGCCAAGATTGGCAGGCCCCCCCCACTGAAGCTTTCTTT
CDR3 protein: CASSQDWQAPPTEAFF

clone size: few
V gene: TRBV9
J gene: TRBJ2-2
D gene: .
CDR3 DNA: TGTGCCAGCAGCGTATACGTATTCGGGGAGCTGTTTTTT
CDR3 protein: CASSVYVFGELFF

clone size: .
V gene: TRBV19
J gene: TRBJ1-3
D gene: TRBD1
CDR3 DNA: TGTGCCAGTAGTGTTGACAGGGGTCGTACGAGCTCTGGAAACACCATATATTTT
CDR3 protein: CASSVDRGRTSSGNTIYF

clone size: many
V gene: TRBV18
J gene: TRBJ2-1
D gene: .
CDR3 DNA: TGTGCCAGCTCATTGAAAAGCGGGAATGAGCAGTTCTTC
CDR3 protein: CASSLKSGNEQFF

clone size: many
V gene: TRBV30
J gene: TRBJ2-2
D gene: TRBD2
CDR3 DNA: TGTGCCTGGACTACAAGCGGGAGTGAGGGGACCGGGGAGCTGTTTTTT
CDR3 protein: CAWTTSGSEGTGELFF

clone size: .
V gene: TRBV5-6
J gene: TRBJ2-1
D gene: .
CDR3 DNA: TGTGCCAGCAGCTTACCGGGAGCTAATGAGCAGTTCTTC
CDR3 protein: CASSLPGANEQFF

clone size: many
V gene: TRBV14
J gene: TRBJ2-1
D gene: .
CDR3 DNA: TGTGCCAGCAGCCAACCTTTCAGCTGGGATGAGCAGTTCTTC
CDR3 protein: CASSQPFSWDEQFF

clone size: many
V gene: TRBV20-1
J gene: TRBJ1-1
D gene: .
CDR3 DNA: TGCAGTGCTAGAGATTGGGCGGGCGGCACTGAAGCTTTCTTT
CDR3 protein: CSARDWAGGTEAFF

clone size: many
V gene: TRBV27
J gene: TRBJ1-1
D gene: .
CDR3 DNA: TGTGCCAGCAGTTTTCGGGGAAGTCCTGAAGCTTTCTTT
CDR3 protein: CASSFRGSPEAFF

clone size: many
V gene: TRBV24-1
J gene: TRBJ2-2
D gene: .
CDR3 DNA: TGTGCCACCAGTCCGCGGGGATTCACCGGGGAGCTGTTTTTT
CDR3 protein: CATSPRGFTGELFF

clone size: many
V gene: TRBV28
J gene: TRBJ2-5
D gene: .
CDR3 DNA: TGTGCCAGCAGTTTAGTCCGGTTCCAAGAGACCCAGTACTTC
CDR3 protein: CASSLVRFQETQYF

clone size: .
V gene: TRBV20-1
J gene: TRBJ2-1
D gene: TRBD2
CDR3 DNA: TGCAGTGCTTGGCCCTCGGGAGGAGGGTACAATGAGCAGTTCTTC
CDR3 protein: CSAWPSGGGYNEQFF